These 8 T cell receptor beta chains were all obtained from the same sample, sequenced in a study of blood T cell repertoires in COVID-19. The assay was immunoSEQ multiplex PCR, and TCRdb's table has in-frame clones only and misses some. The sample has a few hundred thousand clones, about nine tenths seen once. The sample consisted of PBMCs or T cells enriched from blood (not recorded which). Receptors originate from a woman aged 25-40 years who had been exposed to COVID-19.

The chain uses TRBV24-1 and TRBJ2-3, with TRBD2 matching over 12 bases. V was pared by 0 bases and J by 1 base, with 4 bases of the junction left unmatched. CDR1 and CDR2 (germline): KGHDR, SFDVKD. The CDR3 is made up of 18 amino acids. CDR3 coding DNA: TGTGCCACCAGTGATTTGGGTCCTAGCGGGAGGGGCACAGATACGCAGTATTTT. Protein: CATSDLGPSGRGTDTQYF.

This clone has just a few counts. This chain joins TRBV5-1 and TRBJ1-6, with TRBD1 as a possible D gene (5 bases). Between the trimmed V and J ends, which lost 6 bases and 5 bases, there was a span of 24 bases. From germline, CDR1 is SGHRS and CDR2 YFSETQ. The CDR3 contains 18 residues. The DNA of the CDR3 is TGCGCCAGCACCACAGGAATAACCTCCATATCCAATAATTCACCCCTCCACTTT. It is translated as CASTTGITSISNNSPLHF.

The chain links TRBV5-1 to TRBJ2-7, with 8 bases matching TRBD1. CDR3 length: 14 residues. Per germline, CDR1 SGHRS and CDR2 YFSETQ. The V and J ends lost 2 bases and 3 bases, in that order; junction bases with no gene match: 4. CDR3 nucleotide sequence: TGCGCCAGCAGCTTAGACAGGGGCTTCTACGAGCAGTACTTC. Translated: CASSLDRGFYEQYF.

J is TRBJ1-2 and V is TRBV10-2; D is ambiguous. Trimming cost V 2 bases and J 4 bases, with 8 bases left between them. The CDR3 spans 13 residues. In germline, CDR1 is WSHSY, CDR2 SAAADI. CDR3 in amino acids: CASSEVLGYGYTF. The CDR3 nucleotides are TGCGCCAGCAGTGAGGTCCTCGGCTATGGCTACACCTTC.

The chain is built from TRBV3-1 (or the pseudogene TRBV3-2) and TRBJ2-1; 8 bases fit TRBD2. Germline CDR1 LGHDT, CDR2 YNNKEL (reference sequence). The CDR3 spans 15 residues. The V and J ends lost 1 base and 4 bases, in that order; junction bases with no gene match: 3. CDR3 in DNA: TGTGCCAGCAGCCAAGCTAGCGGGTCATACAATGAGCAGTTCTTC. Encoded protein: CASSQASGSYNEQFF.

V and J are TRBV3-1 (or the pseudogene TRBV3-2) and TRBJ1-1, with 8 bases identical to TRBD1. Germline loops: CDR1 LGHDT, CDR2 YNNKEL (reference sequence). The CDR3 totals 16 residues. V gave up 4 bases and J gave up 6 bases; unmatched junction bases: 13. CDR3 sequence reads: CASSLQTGTGVPEAFF. In DNA, the CDR3 is TGTGCCAGCAGCCTTCAGACCGGGACAGGCGTCCCTGAAGCTTTCTTT.

V and J are TRBV5-1 and TRBJ1-1, with 8 positions matching TRBD1. V lost 4 bases and J lost 2; bases outside the gene matches: 4. CDR1 SGHRS and CDR2 YFSETQ come from the germline V gene. The CDR3 length is 14 residues. CDR3 nucleotides: TGCGCCAGCAGCCGGGGGACAGGCAACACTGAAGCTTTCTTT. Protein product: CASSRGTGNTEAFF.

The chain carries TRBV7-3 and TRBJ2-2, with D maybe TRBD1 (6 bases). This CDR3 contains 14 residues. Trimming stripped 5 bases from V and 4 bases from J, with 11 bases between. Germline CDR1 SGHTA, CDR2 FQGTGA. The CDR3: CASSKGGVTGELFF. CDR3 nucleotides: TGTGCCAGCAGCAAAGGGGGAGTCACCGGGGAGCTGTTTTTT.